The 5 T cell receptor beta chains below all came from one sample that was sequenced in a study of cytomegalovirus exposure and HLA in healthy donors. Researchers ran the PCR with 60 Vbeta and 13 Jbeta primers. Profiling relied on immunoSEQ multiplex PCR, and the TCRdb table lists in-frame clones only, not all of them. The sample consists of about 200,000 clones, approximately 80% of them appearing once. Sequenced sample: PBMCs. Receptor source: a man under 40 in good health and CMV-seronegative.

The chain uses TRBV2 and TRBJ1-2; D gene unclear. The V gene lost 6 bases and the J gene lost 4 bases, with 6 bases spanning the gap. Germline V gives CDR1 SNHLY, CDR2 FYNNEI. CDR3 length: 11 residues. In DNA form, the CDR3 reads TGTGCCAGCAGCGCAGGCTATGGCTACACCTTC. Amino acid sequence: CASSAGYGYTF.

The V and J genes are TRBV11-2 and TRBJ2-5; a possible D gene is TRBD1 (5 bases). Per the germline V gene, CDR1 is SGHAT and CDR2 is FQNNGV. This CDR3 comprises 16 residues. V dropped 1 base and J dropped 3 bases, with 15 bases sitting between them. The CDR3 DNA follows: TGTGCCAGCAGCTTAGGCCAGGGTCCACTCAAAGAGACCCAGTACTTC. This gives the protein CASSLGQGPLKETQYF. Supplemented by reference TRBV11-2 and TRBJ2-5, the full variable domain reads EAGVAQSPRYKIIEKRQSVAFWCNPISGHATLYWYQQILGQGPKLLIQFQNNGVVDDSQLPKDRFSAERLKGVDSTLKIQPAKLEDSAVYLCASSLGQGPLKETQYFGPGTRLLVL.

This clone has a single count. The rearrangement links TRBV4-1 to TRBJ1-2, with D possibly matching TRBD1 (6 bases). This CDR3 region has 14 residues. Between the trimmed V and J ends, which lost 1 base and 2 bases, there was a span of 8 bases. The germline V gene has CDR1 MGHRA and CDR2 YSYEKL. CDR3 loop: CASSQGTGNYGYTF. The CDR3 coding sequence is TGCGCCAGCAGCCAAGGAACAGGGAACTATGGCTACACCTTC.

The V and J genes are TRBV6-1 and TRBJ2-1, with TRBD2 as a possible D gene (5 bases). The germline CDR1 and CDR2 sequences are MNHNS and SASEGT. The V and J ends lost 6 bases and 10 bases respectively, with 10 bases between them. The CDR3 covers 11 residues. The CDR3 here is CASRQWEEQFF. The DNA of the CDR3 is TGTGCCAGCAGGCAATGGGAGGAGCAGTTCTTC.

This clone was counted a single time. This chain uses TRBV28 with TRBJ1-1; the D gene is possibly TRBD1 (5 bases). The CDR3 sequence is 14 residues long. Germline CDR1 MDHEN, CDR2 SYDVKM. The germline V and J ends were trimmed by 3 bases and 10 bases, with 18 bases remaining between them. DNA of the CDR3: TGTGCCAGCAGTTTTGGCTCAGGGAGCGGGGGAGCTTTCTTT. Encoded protein: CASSFGSGSGGAFF.